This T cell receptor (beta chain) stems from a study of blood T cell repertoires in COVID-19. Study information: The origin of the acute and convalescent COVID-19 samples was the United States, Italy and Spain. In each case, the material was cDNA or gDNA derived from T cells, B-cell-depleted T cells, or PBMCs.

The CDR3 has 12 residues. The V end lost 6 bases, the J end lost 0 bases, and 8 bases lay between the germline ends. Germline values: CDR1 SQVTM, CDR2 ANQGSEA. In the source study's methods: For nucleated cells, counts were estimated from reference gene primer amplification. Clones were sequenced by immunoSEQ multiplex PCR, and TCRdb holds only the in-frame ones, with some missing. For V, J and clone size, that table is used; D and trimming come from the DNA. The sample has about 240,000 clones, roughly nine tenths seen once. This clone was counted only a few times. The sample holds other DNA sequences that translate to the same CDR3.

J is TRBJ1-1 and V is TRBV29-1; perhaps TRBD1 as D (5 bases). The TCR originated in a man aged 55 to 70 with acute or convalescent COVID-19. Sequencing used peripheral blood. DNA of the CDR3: TGCAGCGTCGGGGGGGTGAACACTGAAGCTTTCTTT. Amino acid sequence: CSVGGVNTEAFF.